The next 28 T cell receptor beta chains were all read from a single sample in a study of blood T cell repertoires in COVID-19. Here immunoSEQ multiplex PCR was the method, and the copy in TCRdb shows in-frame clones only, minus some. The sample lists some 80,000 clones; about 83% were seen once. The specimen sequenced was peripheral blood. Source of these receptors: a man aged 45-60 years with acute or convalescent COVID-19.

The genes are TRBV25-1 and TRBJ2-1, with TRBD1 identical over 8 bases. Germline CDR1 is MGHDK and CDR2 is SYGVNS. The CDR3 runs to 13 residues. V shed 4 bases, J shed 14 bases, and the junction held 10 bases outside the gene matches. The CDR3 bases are TGTGCCAGCAGTGTTTCCCTGGACAGGGAAAAGTTCTTC. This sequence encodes CASSVSLDREKFF.

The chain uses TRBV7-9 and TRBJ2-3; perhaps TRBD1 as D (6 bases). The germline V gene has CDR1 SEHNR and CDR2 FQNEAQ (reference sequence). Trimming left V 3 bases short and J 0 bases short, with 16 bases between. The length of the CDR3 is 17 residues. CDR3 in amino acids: CASSLAGDTPSTDTQYF. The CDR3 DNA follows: TGTGCCAGCAGCTTGGCCGGGGACACCCCTAGCACAGATACGCAGTATTTT.

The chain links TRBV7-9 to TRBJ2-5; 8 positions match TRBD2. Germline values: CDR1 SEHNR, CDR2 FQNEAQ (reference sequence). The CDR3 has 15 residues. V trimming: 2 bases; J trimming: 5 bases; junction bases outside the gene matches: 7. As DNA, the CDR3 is TGTGCCAGCAGCTTAATCGGGACTAGGGAGGAGACCCAGTACTTC. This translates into CASSLIGTREETQYF.

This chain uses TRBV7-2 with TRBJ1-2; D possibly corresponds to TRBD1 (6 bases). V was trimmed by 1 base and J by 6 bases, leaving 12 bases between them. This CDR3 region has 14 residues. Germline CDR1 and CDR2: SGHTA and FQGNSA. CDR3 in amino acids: CASSLVGAGDGYTF. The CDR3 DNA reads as TGTGCCAGCAGCTTAGTGGGGGCCGGGGATGGCTACACCTTC.

The CDR3 nucleotides read TGTGCCAGCATCAACTCCCCGGGACAGGGCGATTCACCCCTCCACTTT. Translating it yields CASINSPGQGDSPLHF. The chain is built from TRBV14 and TRBJ1-6; 9 nucleotides line up with TRBD1. Germline values: CDR1 SGHDN, CDR2 FVKESK. The CDR3 loop spans 16 amino acids. The trim removed 7 bases at V and 8 bases at J, leaving 12 bases unmatched.

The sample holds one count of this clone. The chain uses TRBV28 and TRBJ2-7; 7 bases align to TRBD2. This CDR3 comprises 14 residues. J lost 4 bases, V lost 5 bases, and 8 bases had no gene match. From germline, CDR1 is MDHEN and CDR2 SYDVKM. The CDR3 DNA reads TGTGCCAGCAGTCTGGGGGGACTACTTTACGAGCAGTACTTC. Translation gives CASSLGGLLYEQYF.

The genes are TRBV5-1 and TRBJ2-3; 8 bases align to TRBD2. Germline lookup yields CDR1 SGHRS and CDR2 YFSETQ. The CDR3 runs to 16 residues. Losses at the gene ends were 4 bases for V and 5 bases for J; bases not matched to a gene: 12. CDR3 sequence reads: CASSPSPGGQKDTQYF. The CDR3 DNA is TGCGCCAGCAGCCCCTCGCCGGGGGGGCAGAAAGATACGCAGTATTTT.

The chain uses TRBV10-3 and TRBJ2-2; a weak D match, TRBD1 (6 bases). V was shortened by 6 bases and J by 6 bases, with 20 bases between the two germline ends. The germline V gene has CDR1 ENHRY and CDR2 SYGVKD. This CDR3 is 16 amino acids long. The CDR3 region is CAISRGWTEGAGELFF. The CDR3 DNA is TGTGCCATCAGCAGGGGTTGGACAGAGGGAGCCGGGGAGCTGTTTTTT.

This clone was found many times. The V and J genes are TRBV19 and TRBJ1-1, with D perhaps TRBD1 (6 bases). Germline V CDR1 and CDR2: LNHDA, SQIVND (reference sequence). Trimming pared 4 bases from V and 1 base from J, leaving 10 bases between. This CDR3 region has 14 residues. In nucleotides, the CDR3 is TGTGCCAGTAGTACCGGACAGACGAACACTGAAGCTTTCTTT. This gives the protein CASSTGQTNTEAFF.

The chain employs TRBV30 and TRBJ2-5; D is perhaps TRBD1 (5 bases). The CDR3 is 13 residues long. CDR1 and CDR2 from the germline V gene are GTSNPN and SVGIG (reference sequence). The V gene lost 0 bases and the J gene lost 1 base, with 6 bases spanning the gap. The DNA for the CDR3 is TGTGCCTGGAGTGTAGACAGCCAAGAGACCCAGTACTTC. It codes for CAWSVDSQETQYF.

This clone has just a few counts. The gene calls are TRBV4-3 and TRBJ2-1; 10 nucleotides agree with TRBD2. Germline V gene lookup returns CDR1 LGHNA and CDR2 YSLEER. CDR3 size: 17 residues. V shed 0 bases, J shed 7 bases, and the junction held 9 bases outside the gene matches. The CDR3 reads CASSQDSSSGGENEQFF. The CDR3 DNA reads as TGCGCCAGCAGCCAAGATTCGTCTAGCGGGGGTGAAAATGAGCAGTTCTTC.

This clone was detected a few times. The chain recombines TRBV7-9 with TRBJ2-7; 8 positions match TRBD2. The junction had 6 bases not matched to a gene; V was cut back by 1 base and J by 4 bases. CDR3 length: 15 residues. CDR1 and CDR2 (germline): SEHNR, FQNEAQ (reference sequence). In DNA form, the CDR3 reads TGTGCCAGCAGCTTAGTTCTAGCGGGTGCTTACGAGCAGTACTTC. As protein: CASSLVLAGAYEQYF.

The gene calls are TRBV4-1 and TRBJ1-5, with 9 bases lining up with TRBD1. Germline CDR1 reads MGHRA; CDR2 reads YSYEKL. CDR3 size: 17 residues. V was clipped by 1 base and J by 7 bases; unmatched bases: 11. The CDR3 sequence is CASSQAGGTGLMQPQHF. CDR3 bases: TGCGCCAGCAGCCAAGCGGGCGGGACAGGGCTTATGCAGCCCCAGCATTTT.

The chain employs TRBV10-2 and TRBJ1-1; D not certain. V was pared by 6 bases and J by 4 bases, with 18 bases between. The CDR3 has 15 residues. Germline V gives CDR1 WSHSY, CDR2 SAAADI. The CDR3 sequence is CASSLGGISGTEAFF. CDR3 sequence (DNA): TGCGCCAGCAGCCTAGGCGGGATCTCAGGCACTGAAGCTTTCTTT.

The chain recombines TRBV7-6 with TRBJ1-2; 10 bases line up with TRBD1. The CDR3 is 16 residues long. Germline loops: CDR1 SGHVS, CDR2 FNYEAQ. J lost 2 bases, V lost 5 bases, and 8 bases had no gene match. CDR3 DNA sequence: TGTGCCAGCAGCCCCACTAGGACAGGGGGAAACTATGGCTACACCTTC. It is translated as CASSPTRTGGNYGYTF.

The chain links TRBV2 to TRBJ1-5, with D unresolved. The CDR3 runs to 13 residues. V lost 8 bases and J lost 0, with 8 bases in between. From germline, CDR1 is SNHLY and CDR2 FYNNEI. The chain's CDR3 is CASQRDSNQPQHF. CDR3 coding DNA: TGTGCCAGCCAGAGGGATAGCAATCAGCCCCAGCATTTT.

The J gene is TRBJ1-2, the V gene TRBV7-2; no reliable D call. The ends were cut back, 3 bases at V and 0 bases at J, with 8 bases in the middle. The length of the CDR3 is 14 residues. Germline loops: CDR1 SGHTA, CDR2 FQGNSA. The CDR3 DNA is TGTGCCAGCAGCTTTAGCCCCACTAACTATGGCTACACCTTC. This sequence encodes CASSFSPTNYGYTF.

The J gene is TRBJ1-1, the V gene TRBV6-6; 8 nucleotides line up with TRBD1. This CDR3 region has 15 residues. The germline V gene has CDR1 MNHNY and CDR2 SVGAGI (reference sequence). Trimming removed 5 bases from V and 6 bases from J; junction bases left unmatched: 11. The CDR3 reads CASSAGQGLWAEAFF. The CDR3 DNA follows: TGTGCCAGCAGTGCCGGACAGGGCCTTTGGGCTGAAGCTTTCTTT.

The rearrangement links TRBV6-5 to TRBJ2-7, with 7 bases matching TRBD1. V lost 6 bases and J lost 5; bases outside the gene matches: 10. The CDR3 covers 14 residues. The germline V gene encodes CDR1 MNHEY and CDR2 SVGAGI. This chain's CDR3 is CASRDSQGFHEQYF. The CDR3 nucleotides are TGTGCCAGCAGAGATTCACAGGGGTTCCACGAGCAGTACTTC.

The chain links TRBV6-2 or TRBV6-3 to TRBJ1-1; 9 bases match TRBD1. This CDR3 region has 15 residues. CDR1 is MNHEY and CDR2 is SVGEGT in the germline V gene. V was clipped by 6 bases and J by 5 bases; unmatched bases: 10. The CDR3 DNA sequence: TGTGCCAGCAGCCACAGGGGGCCGATGGTAACTGAAGCTTTCTTT. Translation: CASSHRGPMVTEAFF.

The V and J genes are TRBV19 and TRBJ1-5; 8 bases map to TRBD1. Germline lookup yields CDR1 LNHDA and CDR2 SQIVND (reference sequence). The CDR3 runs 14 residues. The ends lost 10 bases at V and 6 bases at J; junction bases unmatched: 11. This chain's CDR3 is CATADREGVQPQHF. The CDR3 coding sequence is TGTGCCACCGCGGACAGGGAGGGAGTTCAGCCCCAGCATTTT.

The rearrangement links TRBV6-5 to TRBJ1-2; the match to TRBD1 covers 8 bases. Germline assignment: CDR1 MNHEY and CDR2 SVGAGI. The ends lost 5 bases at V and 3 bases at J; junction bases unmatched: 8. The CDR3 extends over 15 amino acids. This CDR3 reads CASSITGTGHYGYTF. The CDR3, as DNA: TGTGCCAGCAGTATCACCGGGACAGGCCACTATGGCTACACCTTC.

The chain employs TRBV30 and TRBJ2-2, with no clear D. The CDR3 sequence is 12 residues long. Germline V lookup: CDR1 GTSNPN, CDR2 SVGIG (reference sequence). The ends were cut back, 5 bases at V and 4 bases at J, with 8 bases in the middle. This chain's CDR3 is CAWVRGTGELFF. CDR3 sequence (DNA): TGTGCCTGGGTAAGAGGCACCGGGGAGCTGTTTTTT.

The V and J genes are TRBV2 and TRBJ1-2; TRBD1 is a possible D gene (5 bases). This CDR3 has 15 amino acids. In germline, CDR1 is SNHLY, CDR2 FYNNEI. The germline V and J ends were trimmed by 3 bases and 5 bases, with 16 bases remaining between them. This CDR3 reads CASSEAGVGGYGYTF. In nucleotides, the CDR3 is TGTGCCAGCAGTGAGGCAGGTGTTGGGGGGTATGGCTACACCTTC.

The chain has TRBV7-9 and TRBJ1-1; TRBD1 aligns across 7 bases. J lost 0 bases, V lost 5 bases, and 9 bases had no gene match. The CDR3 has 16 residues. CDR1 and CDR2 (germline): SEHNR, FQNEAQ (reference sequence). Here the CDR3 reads CASSRKTGPLNTEAFF. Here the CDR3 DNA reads TGTGCCAGCAGCCGTAAGACAGGGCCGCTGAACACTGAAGCTTTCTTT. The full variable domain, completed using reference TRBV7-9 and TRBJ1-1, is DTGVSQNPRHKITKRGQNVTFRCDPISEHNRLYWYRQTLGQGPEFLTYFQNEAQLEKSRLLSDRFSAERPKGSFSTLEIQRTEQGDSAMYLCASSRKTGPLNTEAFFGQGTRLTVV.

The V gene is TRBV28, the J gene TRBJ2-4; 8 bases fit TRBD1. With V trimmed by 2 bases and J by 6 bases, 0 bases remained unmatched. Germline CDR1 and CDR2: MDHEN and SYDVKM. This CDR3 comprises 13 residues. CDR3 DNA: TGTGCCAGCAGTTTACAGGGGGCAAACATTCAGTACTTC. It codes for CASSLQGANIQYF.

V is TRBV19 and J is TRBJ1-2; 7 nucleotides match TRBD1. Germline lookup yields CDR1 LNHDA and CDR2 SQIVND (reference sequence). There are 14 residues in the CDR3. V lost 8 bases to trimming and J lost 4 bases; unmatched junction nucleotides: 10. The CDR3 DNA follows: TGTGCCAGTGTTGACGGACAGGCCTTCTATGGCTACACCTTC. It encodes CASVDGQAFYGYTF.

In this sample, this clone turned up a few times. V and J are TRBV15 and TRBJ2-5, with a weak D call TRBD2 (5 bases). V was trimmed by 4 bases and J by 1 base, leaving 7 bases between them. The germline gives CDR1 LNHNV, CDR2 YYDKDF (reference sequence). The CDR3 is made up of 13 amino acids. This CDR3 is CATSTRGQETQYF. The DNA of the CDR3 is TGTGCCACCAGCACCCGGGGCCAAGAGACCCAGTACTTC.